Below are 16 T cell receptor beta chains sequenced from a single sample in a study of T cells expressing NK-cell markers. TCRdb re-called the 5' RACE reads, yielding one record per CDR3 amino acid sequence without DNA. The repertoire table contains over 100,000 distinct CDR3 sequences. Sequencing was carried out using blood T cells: a sorted CD56 or NKG2C T cell subset, CD4+ or CD8+ T cells, or bulk PBMC T cells (not recorded which). These receptors all come from a woman aged 18-70 years in good health.

V is TRBV7-6 and J is TRBJ2-1. The length of the CDR3 is 14 residues. Germline V gene sequence: CDR1 SGHVS, CDR2 FNYEAQ. CDR3 in amino acids: CASSLSGLSEEQFF.

J is TRBJ2-7 and V is TRBV4-3; TCRdb selects TRBD1, and the lack of DNA leaves this call unchecked. Germline assignment: CDR1 LGHNA and CDR2 YSLEER. The length of the CDR3 is 16 residues. The CDR3 loop is CASSQARQGPYYEQYF.

The chain has TRBV7-9 and TRBJ1-3. The CDR3 has 16 amino acids. The germline gives CDR1 SEHNR, CDR2 FQNEAQ (reference sequence). CDR3 amino acids: CASSLALRASGNTIYF.

The V and J genes are TRBV5-1 and TRBJ1-5; TCRdb names TRBD1, which stays unverified in the absence of DNA. CDR1 is SGHRS, CDR2 YFSETQ, per germline. The CDR3 consists of 15 residues. CDR3 in amino acids: CASSLAGGEGQPQHF.

The V call is TRBV2, the J call TRBJ1-5; no DNA is available, so the TRBD1 call from TCRdb remains unchecked. Germline V lookup: CDR1 SNHLY, CDR2 FYNNEI. This CDR3 comprises 15 residues. The CDR3 here is CASSEGAQSNQPQHF.

This chain joins TRBV5-4 and TRBJ2-5; with no DNA, the TCRdb D assignment of TRBD2 cannot be verified. The CDR3 loop spans 16 amino acids. Germline lookup yields CDR1 SGHNT and CDR2 YYREEE (reference sequence). CDR3 loop: CASSLWTSRYQETQYF.

This sequence joins TRBV6-1 and TRBJ1-4; TCRdb's D call of TRBD1 is untestable without DNA. Germline V gives CDR1 MNHNS, CDR2 SASEGT. The CDR3 loop spans 13 amino acids. The CDR3 protein is CASSDYRAEKLFF.

This chain uses TRBV18 with TRBJ2-1; TCRdb proposes TRBD1, but this gene call is untestable without DNA. CDR3 size: 15 residues. The germline CDR1 and CDR2 sequences are KGHSH and LQKENI. This CDR3 is CASSPHLGAAQEQFF.

The gene calls are TRBV28 and TRBJ2-1; TCRdb outputs TRBD1, but without DNA this stays unchecked. This CDR3 is built from 15 residues. CDR1 is MDHEN and CDR2 is SYDVKM in the germline V gene. This CDR3 reads CASSFWVGDYNEQFF.

The CDR3 sequence is CASSQEGSGRGYNEQFF. The chain has TRBV4-2 and TRBJ2-1; TCRdb's D gene call, TRBD2, goes unchecked for lack of DNA. The CDR3 contains 17 residues. Looked up from germline, CDR1 is LGHNA and CDR2 is YNFKEQ.

This sequence joins TRBV5-6 and TRBJ2-1; without DNA, the TCRdb call of TRBD1 cannot be checked. The germline CDR1 and CDR2 sequences are SGHDT and YYEEEE. There are 17 residues in the CDR3. CDR3: CASSLDQNPGINNEQFF.

This chain connects TRBV12-3 or TRBV12-4 to TRBJ1-2. This CDR3 comprises 14 residues. The CDR3 protein is CASSLIMINYGYTF.

CDR3: CASSFYGRTSQNEQFF. The chain combines TRBV5-1 with TRBJ2-1; TCRdb's D call, TRBD2, is unchecked because there is no DNA. CDR1 is SGHRS, CDR2 YFSETQ, per germline. The CDR3 has 16 amino acids.

The chain has TRBV12-5 and TRBJ2-1. The length of the CDR3 is 11 residues. Germline CDR1 LGHNT, CDR2 FRNRAP. CDR3 amino acids: CASGFNHEQFF.

The V and J genes are TRBV7-7 and TRBJ2-5; the D call from TCRdb, TRBD2, cannot be confirmed without DNA. The germline V gene encodes CDR1 SSHAT and CDR2 FNYEAQ (reference sequence). The CDR3 length is 13 residues. CDR3 protein: CASSSDPRETQYF.

The rearrangement uses TRBV20-1 and TRBJ2-1; as DNA is missing, the TRBD2 call by TCRdb cannot be tested. Germline loops: CDR1 DFQATT, CDR2 SNEGSKA (reference sequence). The CDR3 totals 14 residues. CDR3: CSARGLAGGPEQFF.